Listed below are T cell receptor beta chains from one sample, sequenced in a study of blood T cells in healthy people across ages. TCRdb analysed the 5' RACE reads with MiXCR anew, one entry per CDR3 protein. The sample contains hundreds of thousands of distinct CDR3 sequences, roughly 34% of which appear only once. Sequenced material: blood. These receptors were collected from a young man in good health. Both conserved end residues are part of each CDR3. Each record gives: clone size, V gene, J gene, D gene, CDR3 DNA, CDR3 protein. The D gene is left open where the match is weak. Clone size is given for some rows only: seen once, a few or many times, or a class if the clone is expanded.

.	TRBV7-7	TRBJ2-3	TRBD1	TGTGCTAGCAGCGGGACAGGGAGAACAGATACGCAGTATTTT	CASSGTGRTDTQYF
few	TRBV12-3/TRBV12-4	TRBJ2-7	TRBD1	TGTGCCAGCACCTCCGTGACAGGGCGCTACGAGCAGTACTTC	CASTSVTGRYEQYF
few	TRBV10-3	TRBJ2-7	TRBD1	TGTGCCATCAGTCGCCAACAGGGGAACGAGCAGTACTTC	CAISRQQGNEQYF
many	TRBV12-3/TRBV12-4	TRBJ2-5	TRBD1	TGTGCCAGCAGTGGGGACAGGGCTGCAAAGACCCAGTACTTC	CASSGDRAAKTQYF
.	TRBV29-1	TRBJ1-1	TRBD1	TGCAGCGTTTCCGGGACAGTGAACACTGAAGCTTTCTTT	CSVSGTVNTEAFF
.	TRBV7-3	TRBJ2-2	TRBD2	TGTGCCAGCAGCTTGAGGGGAGGGGAAAACGGGGAGCTGTTTTTT	CASSLRGGENGELFF
.	TRBV12-3/TRBV12-4	TRBJ1-2	.	TGTGCCAGCACTCGCCGCCGATTCTCGGGTGGCTACACCTTC	CASTRRRFSGGYTF
.	TRBV20-1	TRBJ2-3	.	TGCAGTGCTGGGGCACGGCTAGCGACAAGCACAGATACGCAGTATTTT	CSAGARLATSTDTQYF
many	TRBV5-6	TRBJ1-4	.	TGTGCCAGCAGCTTGGTTGCAGGCGGACTGTTTTTT	CASSLVAGGLFF
few	TRBV4-1	TRBJ2-1	.	TGCGCCAGCAGCCAAGAAGGACGAGACGGGAACAATGAGCAGTTCTTC	CASSQEGRDGNNEQFF
.	TRBV29-1	TRBJ2-3	TRBD1	TGCAGCGTTGAAGCGGGTCGGCGGGACAGGGTTTGGGTCACAGATACGCAGTATTTT	CSVEAGRRDRVWVTDTQYF
few	TRBV7-9	TRBJ2-7	.	TGTGCCATCACCACCGGGGAAAGCTCCTACGAGCAGTACTTC	CAITTGESSYEQYF
.	TRBV20-1	TRBJ2-1	TRBD2	TGCAGTGCTAGAGATCTGGGGGACTACTCCTACAATGAGCAGTTCTTC	CSARDLGDYSYNEQFF
few	TRBV18	TRBJ2-3	TRBD1	TGTGCCAGCTCACCCGATTATCGGACAGGGGAAGATACGCAGTATTTT	CASSPDYRTGEDTQYF
.	TRBV25-1	TRBJ1-2	.	TGTGCCAGCAGTGAGGGGGTCGACCTCTATGGCTACACCTTC	CASSEGVDLYGYTF
few	TRBV30	TRBJ1-2	.	TGTGCCTGGAGTGCCGGACTCTTCGGGGGCTACACCTTC	CAWSAGLFGGYTF
once	TRBV20-1	TRBJ2-1	.	TGCAGTGCTAGGGAGGCGGACAGAGATTACAATGAGCAGTTCTTC	CSAREADRDYNEQFF
.	TRBV20-1	TRBJ1-2	.	TGCAGTGCTAGAGATCCTGAAGCACCGTTAACTTATGGCTACACCTTC	CSARDPEAPLTYGYTF
.	TRBV3-1	TRBJ1-2	.	TGTGCCAGCAGCCCAGAGACGGACAACTATGGCTACACCTTC	CASSPETDNYGYTF
few	TRBV6-5	TRBJ1-2	.	TGTGCCAGCACCAAGGGGTTTGGCTACACCTTC	CASTKGFGYTF
few	TRBV7-7	TRBJ2-2	.	TGTGCCAGCAGCCCTATTACAGGCACCGGGGAGCTGTTTTTT	CASSPITGTGELFF
.	TRBV19	TRBJ2-7	.	TGTGCCAGTTCGGACAGAGTAAACGCCTACGAGCAGTACTTC	CASSDRVNAYEQYF
.	TRBV7-3	TRBJ2-3	.	TGTGCCAGCAGCCTCCTAAGGAGGGGTCGCACAGATACGCAGTATTTT	CASSLLRRGRTDTQYF
.	TRBV5-6	TRBJ2-7	TRBD2	TGTGCCAGCAGCTTGGGACTAGCCGCTTCCTACAATGAGCAGTACTTC	CASSLGLAASYNEQYF
.	TRBV30	TRBJ1-1	.	TGTGCCTGCGGCAGAACGAACACTGAAGCTTTCTTT	CACGRTNTEAFF
.	TRBV27	TRBJ1-1	.	TGTGCCAGCAGTGTAGCGACAGCGAACACTGAAGCTTTCTTT	CASSVATANTEAFF
few	TRBV12-3/TRBV12-4	TRBJ2-5	.	TGTGCCAGCAGTCCGCCCAACAGGGAAGAGACCCAGTACTTC	CASSPPNREETQYF
.	TRBV7-2	TRBJ1-1	.	TGTGCCAGCAGCTGGGAGGTACCAGGGGACACTGAAGCTTTCTTT	CASSWEVPGDTEAFF
few	TRBV5-1	TRBJ1-3	.	TGCGCCAGCAGCTTGGAGGGCTCCAAGACGTCTGGAAACACCATATATTTT	CASSLEGSKTSGNTIYF
.	TRBV14	TRBJ1-2	TRBD1	TGTGCCAGCAGCCCTTTCGGGACAGGGATCTATGGCTACACCTTC	CASSPFGTGIYGYTF
.	TRBV12-3/TRBV12-4	TRBJ1-2	TRBD1	TGTGCCGGCAGTCCCGGACAGGGGGCCTATGGCTACACCTTC	CAGSPGQGAYGYTF
.	TRBV3-1	TRBJ1-2	.	TGTGCCAGCAGCCGAGTGGGGGGAAACAGTGGCTACACCTTC	CASSRVGGNSGYTF
many	TRBV7-2	TRBJ2-5	.	TGTGCCAGCAGCTTAGGGGGGTTGAGTCAAGAGACCCAGTACTTC	CASSLGGLSQETQYF
.	TRBV2	TRBJ2-2	.	TGTGCCAGCAGGGGAACAGGGTTCACCGGGGAGCTGTTTTTT	CASRGTGFTGELFF
.	TRBV20-1	TRBJ1-1	TRBD1	TGCAGTGCTGGAGGACAGGGCCACCCGAGCACTGAAGCTTTCTTT	CSAGGQGHPSTEAFF
.	TRBV7-2	TRBJ1-2	.	TGTGCCAGCAGCTTAGACAGCTCTGAACGTGGCTACACCTTC	CASSLDSSERGYTF
.	TRBV12-3/TRBV12-4	TRBJ2-1	TRBD2	TGTGCCAGCAGTGCCCAGCGGGGAGGTTACAATGAGCAGTTCTTC	CASSAQRGGYNEQFF
.	TRBV20-1	TRBJ2-1	TRBD2	TGCAGTGCTAGATTGGGGACTAGCTCTCACAATGAGCAGTTCTTC	CSARLGTSSHNEQFF
.	TRBV12-5	TRBJ2-1	TRBD1	TGTGCTAGTGGTCCTTCCGGGACAGGGCTCTACAATGAGCAGTTCTTC	CASGPSGTGLYNEQFF
.	TRBV3-1	TRBJ2-1	.	TGTGCCAGCAGCCAAGATGTACGGGGCGAGCAGTTCTTC	CASSQDVRGEQFF
few	TRBV3-1	TRBJ1-2	.	TGTGCCAGCAGCCCAGGGGACCCCGGGGGCTACACCTTC	CASSPGDPGGYTF
.	TRBV12-3/TRBV12-4	TRBJ2-6	.	TGTGCCAGCAGTTCATCTACGGCTGGGGCCAACGTCCTGACTTTC	CASSSSTAGANVLTF
.	TRBV6-5	TRBJ1-1	.	TGTGCCATCAGTTACTCGAGGCAGATGAACACTGAAGCTTTCTTT	CAISYSRQMNTEAFF
.	TRBV5-1	TRBJ2-1	.	TGCGCCAGCAGCAACCATCAGGACGAGCAGTTCTTC	CASSNHQDEQFF
once	TRBV4-3	TRBJ2-3	.	TGCGCCAGCAGCCAATACTCTGGGGCAGGGCTCAGCACAGATACGCAGTATTTT	CASSQYSGAGLSTDTQYF
.	TRBV20-1	TRBJ1-5	.	TGCAGTGCGCAACAGGGAGGCAATCAGCCCCAGCATTTT	CSAQQGGNQPQHF
.	TRBV18	TRBJ2-3	.	TGTGCCAGCTCACCACTTGGCCACTTTCCGAGCACAGATACGCAGTATTTT	CASSPLGHFPSTDTQYF
few	TRBV12-3/TRBV12-4	TRBJ1-2	.	TGTGCCAGCAGTTCGTTCTGGGCAGCTAACTATGGCTACACCTTC	CASSSFWAANYGYTF
.	TRBV29-1	TRBJ2-7	TRBD1	TGCAGCGTAGGCCTGGGACAGGGGCTCTACGAGCAGTACTTC	CSVGLGQGLYEQYF
once	TRBV28	TRBJ1-2	.	TGTGCCAGCAGTTTGTTTAGAGGGAACAGGGATTATGGCTACACCTTC	CASSLFRGNRDYGYTF